The sequence of this TCR beta chain was determined in a study of technical replicates of blood from several donors. The sample holds one count of this clone. Sequenced by immunoSEQ multiplex PCR; TCRdb stores in-frame clones only, minus some. The sample contains some 80,000 clones, about 96% of which appear only once. The CDR3 has 15 residues. V gave up 6 bases and J gave up 8 bases; unmatched junction bases: 7. CDR1 is MDHEN and CDR2 is SYDVKM in the germline V gene. The chain carries TRBV28 and TRBJ1-4, with 12 bases that match TRBD1. Sequencing input: T cells isolated from PBMCs. The TCR sequence derives from a human donor in good health. The CDR3 is CASSQTGTGGEKLFF. The CDR3 DNA is TGTGCCAGCAGCCAGACCGGGACAGGGGGCGAAAAACTGTTTTTT.